This T cell receptor beta chain was identified in a study of T-cell reconstitution after alpha-beta-depleted transplantation in children. This clonotype was found a few times. As it was prepared, the TCRbeta library received unique molecular identifiers. TCRdb called the PCR reads again in MiXCR, with one record for every CDR3 protein. The sample includes about 900,000 distinct CDR3 sequences, 25% to 30% seen only once; the top ten take about 28%. There are 12 residues in the CDR3. Germline CDR1 reads MGHRA; CDR2 reads YSYEKL. V lost 4 bases, J lost 10 bases, and 11 bases lay in between. The J gene is TRBJ2-1, the V gene TRBV4-1; D may correspond to TRBD1 or TRBD2 (5 bases each). This material consisted of PBMCs, mostly from graft donor cells, taken 360 days after TCRalphabeta/CD19-depleted stem cell transplant. The sequence came from a boy under two years old who had a stem cell transplant for SCID, so the T cells may come from the graft donor. CDR3 DNA sequence: TGCGCCAGCAGCCCCCCGGGGCGCGAGCAGTTCTTC. This encodes CASSPPGREQFF.